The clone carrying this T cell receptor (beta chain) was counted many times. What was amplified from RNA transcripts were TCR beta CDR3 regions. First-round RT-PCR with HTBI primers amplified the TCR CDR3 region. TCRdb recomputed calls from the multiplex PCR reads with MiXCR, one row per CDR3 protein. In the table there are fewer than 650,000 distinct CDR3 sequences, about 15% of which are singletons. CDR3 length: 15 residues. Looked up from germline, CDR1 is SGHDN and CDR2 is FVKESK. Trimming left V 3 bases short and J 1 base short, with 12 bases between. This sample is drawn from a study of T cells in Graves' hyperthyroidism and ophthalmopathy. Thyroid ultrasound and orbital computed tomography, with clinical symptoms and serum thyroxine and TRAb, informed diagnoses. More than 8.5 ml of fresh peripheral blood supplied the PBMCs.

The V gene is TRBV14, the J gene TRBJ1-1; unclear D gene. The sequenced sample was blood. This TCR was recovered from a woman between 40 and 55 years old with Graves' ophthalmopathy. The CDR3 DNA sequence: TGTGCCAGCAGCCATTTGGGCCGGGGGAACACTGAAGCTTTCTTT. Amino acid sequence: CASSHLGRGNTEAFF.